This T cell receptor beta chain was found in a study of blood T cell repertoires in COVID-19. Study-wide background: Material from acute and convalescent COVID-19 was sourced from the United States, Italy and Spain. Sample material is recorded as cDNA or gDNA derived from T cells, B-cell-depleted T cells, or PBMCs.

Methods used by the authors: Nucleated cell counts were estimated from reference gene primer amplification. Assay: immunoSEQ multiplex PCR; the TCRdb copy retains only in-frame clones and omits some. The DNA was the basis for D and trimming; V, J and clone size are from that table. Among about 220,000 clones listed, roughly 87% were seen once. Germline V CDR1 and CDR2: SEHNR, FQNEAQ (reference sequence). Unmatched junction bases numbered 12, after V lost 4 bases and J lost 7 bases. The CDR3 contains 18 residues. The genes are TRBV7-9 and TRBJ2-2; 13 positions agree with TRBD2. The clonotype originates from a man aged 35 to 55 with active or convalescent COVID-19. Sequenced input: peripheral blood. The CDR3, as DNA: TGTGCCAGCAGCTCACTAGCGGGGGGGCCCCGGGGCGTCGGGGAGCTGTTTTTT. Translation: CASSSLAGGPRGVGELFF.